A selection of T cell receptor beta chains follows, all from one sample in a study of Graves' ophthalmopathy and Graves' hyperthyroidism. From the multiplex PCR reads, TCRdb called clonotypes with MiXCR, one entry per CDR3 protein. The profile shows hundreds of thousands of distinct CDR3 sequences, roughly 20% of them singletons. Sequencing was performed on peripheral blood. These TCRs come from a woman under 30 with stable Graves' hyperthyroidism. The CDR3 runs from the conserved cysteine through the conserved F or W. The D gene is left open where the match is weak. A clone size is listed for some rows: how often the clone was seen (once, few, many), or a class if it is expanded.

>many|TRBV27|TRBD1|TRBJ2-5
TGTGCCATCTATGACAGGGCGCAAGAGACCCAGTACTTC
CAIYDRAQETQYF
>many|TRBV7-3|-|TRBJ2-2
TGTGCCAGCAGCCCGGCAGCGGCCAACACCGGGGAGCTGTTTTTT
CASSPAAANTGELFF
>many|TRBV6-1|-|TRBJ2-7
TGTGCCAGCAGTGCCGAACAGGGATATTTCAGCGAGCAGTACTTC
CASSAEQGYFSEQYF
>many|TRBV20-1|TRBD1|TRBJ1-5
TGCAGTGCTAGTCGAAAGACAGGGGGTCAGCCCCAGCATTTT
CSASRKTGGQPQHF
>many|TRBV7-2|-|TRBJ1-1
TGTGCCAGCAGCTTAAGGTCGGACACTGAAGCTTTCTTT
CASSLRSDTEAFF
>many|TRBV20-1|TRBD2|TRBJ2-7
TGCAGTGCTAGAGATGACGTAGCGGGAGGGCTTTACGAGCAGTACTTC
CSARDDVAGGLYEQYF
>-|TRBV20-1|-|TRBJ1-1
TGCAGTGCTAGAGGTACCTCTCAAGGAGCTTTCTTT
CSARGTSQGAFF
>-|TRBV24-1|-|TRBJ1-1
TGTGCCACCAAAAGTGGAATGGGGGCTGAAGCTTTCTTT
CATKSGMGAEAFF
>many|TRBV6-2/TRBV6-3|-|TRBJ2-2
TGTGCCAGCAGTATTCGCCTCGGGAACACCGGGGAGCTGTTTTTT
CASSIRLGNTGELFF
>few|TRBV28|-|TRBJ1-1
TGTGCCAGCACCGATTGGGGAGGTAGGGGGACTGAAGCTTTCTTT
CASTDWGGRGTEAFF
>-|TRBV12-3/TRBV12-4|-|TRBJ1-2
TGTGCCAGCAGTTTAGATAGTAGGGCCTACCCTAACTATGGCTACACCTTC
CASSLDSRAYPNYGYTF
>-|TRBV9|-|TRBJ2-7
TGTGCCAGCAGCGCCGGGGTTAACTACGAGCAGTACTTC
CASSAGVNYEQYF
>many|TRBV20-1|-|TRBJ2-7
TGCAGTGCTAGGCTGAGATACGGAAGCTACGAGCAGTACTTC
CSARLRYGSYEQYF
>-|TRBV6-1|-|TRBJ1-2
TGTGCCACCGGGTTTGGGGGGGAAAGCTATGGCTACACCTTC
CATGFGGESYGYTF
>many|TRBV12-3/TRBV12-4|-|TRBJ1-5
TGTGCCAGCAGTTGGAGTCTACTGGGGCCCCAGCATTTT
CASSWSLLGPQHF
>many|TRBV6-5|-|TRBJ2-7
TGTGCCAGCAGTTACTCGATACCAGGGGCGCTAATCTACGAGCAGTACTTC
CASSYSIPGALIYEQYF
>-|TRBV27|-|TRBJ1-2
TGTGCCAGCAGTTTGGTGTACAGGTCGGATGGCTACACCTTC
CASSLVYRSDGYTF
>-|TRBV6-2/TRBV6-3|TRBD1|TRBJ1-2
TGTGCCAGCGGAGTCCTGGACAGGGAAGGGATCGGGGCCTATGGCTACACCTTC
CASGVLDREGIGAYGYTF
>many|TRBV7-9|-|TRBJ2-5
TGTGCCAGCAGCTTAGCGGAAGCGGAGACCCAGTACTTC
CASSLAEAETQYF
>many|TRBV20-1|TRBD1|TRBJ1-6
TGCAGTGCTAGACCCCCGGTCGCGGGACAGTCTTCACCCCTCCACTTT
CSARPPVAGQSSPLHF
>few|TRBV11-2|-|TRBJ2-7
TGTGCCAGCAGGGTAGGGGCGGTACTCTACGAGCAGTACTTC
CASRVGAVLYEQYF
>many|TRBV20-1|-|TRBJ1-2
TGCAGTGCTAGAGCGTTTCGCATGGCCGTCGATGGCTACACCTTC
CSARAFRMAVDGYTF
>many|TRBV6-5|-|TRBJ1-1
TGTGCCAGCAGTAGCCCACCAGGGGAAGCTTTCTTT
CASSSPPGEAFF
>few|TRBV9|-|TRBJ2-2
TGTGCCAGCAGCCCCTCGGTCGGGGAGCTGTTTTTT
CASSPSVGELFF
>few|TRBV12-3/TRBV12-4|-|TRBJ1-1
TGTGCCAGCAGGGCAGACGGATCGAACACTGAAGCTTTCTTT
CASRADGSNTEAFF
>many|TRBV6-1|TRBD1|TRBJ1-6
TGTGCCAGCAGTGAAGAGTCCGGGACAGGGAATTCACCCCTCCACTTT
CASSEESGTGNSPLHF
>many|TRBV5-5|-|TRBJ1-2
TGTGCCAGCAGCCCCGCCAGTCCTGACTATGGCTACACCTTC
CASSPASPDYGYTF
>many|TRBV6-2/TRBV6-3|-|TRBJ2-7
TGTGCCAGCTTATCTGTCGCGTCGGGATGGGACTCCTACGAGCAGTACTTC
CASLSVASGWDSYEQYF
>many|TRBV27|-|TRBJ2-5
TGTGCCAGCAGTTTAACAGGTGGAGAAGAGACCCAGTACTTC
CASSLTGGEETQYF
>-|TRBV6-1|-|TRBJ2-5
TGTGCCAGCAGTGTTCTTGGGGGCCAAGAGACCAAGTACTTC
CASSVLGGQETKYF
>many|TRBV5-1|-|TRBJ2-2
TGCGCCAGCAGCTCACGGGACTCCCCGGGCACCGGGGAGCTGTTTTTT
CASSSRDSPGTGELFF
>many|TRBV5-1|-|TRBJ2-7
TGCGCCAGCAGCTTAGGGACCTTCCTACGTCGGGAGCAGTACTTC
CASSLGTFLRREQYF
>many|TRBV29-1|TRBD2|TRBJ2-7
TGCAGCGTTGGGGCTAGCGGGAGCTACGAGCAGTACTTC
CSVGASGSYEQYF
>-|TRBV6-2/TRBV6-3|TRBD2|TRBJ2-7
TGTGCCAGCACTGACGGACTAGCGGGAAACTACGAGCAGTACTTC
CASTDGLAGNYEQYF
>few|TRBV5-1|TRBD2|TRBJ2-7
TGCGCCAGCAGCCCGATACTAGCGGGGTTCTCCGAGCAGTACTTC
CASSPILAGFSEQYF
>many|TRBV20-1|TRBD2|TRBJ2-7
TGCAGTGCTAACTTAGCGGGAGCTTCTGGGGAGCAGTACTTC
CSANLAGASGEQYF
>many|TRBV12-3/TRBV12-4|-|TRBJ1-1
TGTGCCAGCAGTCCAACGATCCAGGGTTTCGGGACTGAAGCTTTCTTT
CASSPTIQGFGTEAFF
>many|TRBV6-2/TRBV6-3|-|TRBJ1-2
TGTGCCAGCTACAGGGTTGGCTATGGCTACACCTTC
CASYRVGYGYTF
>many|TRBV12-3/TRBV12-4|TRBD2|TRBJ2-7
TGTGCCAGCAGTTTAGGCGGGAGCAAATACGAGCAGTACTTC
CASSLGGSKYEQYF
>once|TRBV19|-|TRBJ1-2
TGTGCCTCAAAGGACCACGAAGCTAACTATGGCTACACCTTC
CASKDHEANYGYTF
>many|TRBV6-5|-|TRBJ2-7
TGTGCCAGCAGTCTTGACGGCTACGAGCAGTACTTC
CASSLDGYEQYF